The present T cell receptor (beta chain) was sequenced within a study of shared clonotypes between healthy human individuals. Germline V lookup: CDR1 SGHRS, CDR2 YFSETQ. V lost 0 bases to trimming and J lost 0 bases, with 8 bases between them. CDR3 length equals 15 residues. Study-wide results and limits: Among non-shared clonotypes, generation probabilities were lower than among those shared by all four donors. A generally larger estimated richness was seen in naive subsets than in memory subsets. Rarefaction revealed incomplete sorted-subset sequencing despite large depth.

An approximately 200 ng quantity of DNA, around 30,000 T cell genomes, went into the sorted-subset replicate PCRs. Using immunoSEQ multiplex PCR, the repertoire was profiled, and TCRdb retains in-frame clones only, with some absent. In the table there are about 2 million clones, 90% to 95% of which are singletons. To note about this clone: Its target is unknown. Different DNA sequences within this sample yield the same CDR3.

This clonotype was sampled from a man aged 18 to 29 in good health. The sample consisted of naive CD4+ T cells sorted from blood. Subset noted: CD45RA+ positively selected. The chain is built from TRBV5-1 and TRBJ2-3; D remains unclear. In nucleotides, the CDR3 is TGCGCCAGCAGCTTGGTTGGCATTAGCACAGATACGCAGTATTTT. It yields the protein CASSLVGISTDTQYF. The variable domain in full, completed from reference TRBV5-1 and TRBJ2-3, reads KAGVTQTPRYLIKTRGQQVTLSCSPISGHRSVSWYQQTPGQGLQFLFEYFSETQRNKGNFPGRFSGRQFSNSRSEMNVSTLELGDSALYLCASSLVGISTDTQYFGPGTRLTVL.